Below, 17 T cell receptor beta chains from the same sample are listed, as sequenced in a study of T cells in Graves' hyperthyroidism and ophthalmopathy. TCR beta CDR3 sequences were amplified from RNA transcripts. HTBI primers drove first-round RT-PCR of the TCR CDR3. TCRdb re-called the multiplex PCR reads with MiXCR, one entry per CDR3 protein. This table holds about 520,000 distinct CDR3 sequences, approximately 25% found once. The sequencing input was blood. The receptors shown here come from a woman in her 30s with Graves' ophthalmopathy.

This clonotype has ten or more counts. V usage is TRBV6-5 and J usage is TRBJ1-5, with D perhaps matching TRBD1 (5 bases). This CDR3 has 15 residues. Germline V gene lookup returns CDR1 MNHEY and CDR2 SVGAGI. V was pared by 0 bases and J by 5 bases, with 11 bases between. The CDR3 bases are TGTGCCAGCAGTTACTCGGATGGGGGTCATCAGCCCCAGCATTTT. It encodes CASSYSDGGHQPQHF.

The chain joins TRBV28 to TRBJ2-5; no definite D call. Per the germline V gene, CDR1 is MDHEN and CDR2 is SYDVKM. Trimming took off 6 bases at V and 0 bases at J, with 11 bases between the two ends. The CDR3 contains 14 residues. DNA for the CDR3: TGTGCCAGCAGACCCTTGACGCACCAAGAGACCCAGTACTTC. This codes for CASRPLTHQETQYF.

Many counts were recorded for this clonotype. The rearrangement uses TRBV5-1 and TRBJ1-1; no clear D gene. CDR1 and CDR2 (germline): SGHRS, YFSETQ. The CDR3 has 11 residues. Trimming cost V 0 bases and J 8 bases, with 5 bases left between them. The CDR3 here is CASSLGEEAFF. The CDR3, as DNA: TGCGCCAGCAGCTTGGGAGAAGAAGCTTTCTTT.

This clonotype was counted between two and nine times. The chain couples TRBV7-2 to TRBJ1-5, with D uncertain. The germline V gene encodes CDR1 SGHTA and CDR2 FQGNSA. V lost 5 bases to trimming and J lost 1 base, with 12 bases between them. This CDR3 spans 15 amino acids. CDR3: CASSTSGGSNQPQHF. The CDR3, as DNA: TGTGCCAGCAGCACCAGCGGTGGGAGCAATCAGCCCCAGCATTTT.

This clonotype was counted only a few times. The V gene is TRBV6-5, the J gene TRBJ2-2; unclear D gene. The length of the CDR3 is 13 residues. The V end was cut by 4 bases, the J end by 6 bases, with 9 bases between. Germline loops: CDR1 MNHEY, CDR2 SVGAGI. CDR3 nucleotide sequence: TGTGCCAGCAGTTGGGGTGGAGCCGGGGAGCTGTTTTTT. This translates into CASSWGGAGELFF.

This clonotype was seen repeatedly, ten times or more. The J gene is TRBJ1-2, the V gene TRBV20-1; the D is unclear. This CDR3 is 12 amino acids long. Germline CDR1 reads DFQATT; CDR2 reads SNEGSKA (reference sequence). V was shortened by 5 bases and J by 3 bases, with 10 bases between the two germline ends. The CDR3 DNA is TGCAGTGCTGTGATGGGTGACTATGGCTACACCTTC. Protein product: CSAVMGDYGYTF.

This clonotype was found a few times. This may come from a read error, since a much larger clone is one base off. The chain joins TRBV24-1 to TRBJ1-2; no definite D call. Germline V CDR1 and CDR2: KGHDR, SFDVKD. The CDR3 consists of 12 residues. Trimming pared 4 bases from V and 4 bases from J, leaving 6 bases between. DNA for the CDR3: TGTGCCACCAGTGAAAGCCTCTATGGCTACACCTTC. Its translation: CATSESLYGYTF.

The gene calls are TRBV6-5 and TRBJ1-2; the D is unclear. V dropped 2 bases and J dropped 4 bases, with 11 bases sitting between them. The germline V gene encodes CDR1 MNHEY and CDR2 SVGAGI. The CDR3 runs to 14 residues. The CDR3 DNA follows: TGTGCCAGCAGTTACCCGGCAGGCATCTATGGCTACACCTTC. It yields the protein CASSYPAGIYGYTF.

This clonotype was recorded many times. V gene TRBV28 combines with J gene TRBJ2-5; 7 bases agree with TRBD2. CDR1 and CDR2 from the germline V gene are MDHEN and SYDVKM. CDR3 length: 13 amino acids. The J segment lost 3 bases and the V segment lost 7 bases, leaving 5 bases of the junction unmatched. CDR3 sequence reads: CASIPGGEETQYF. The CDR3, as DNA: TGTGCCAGCATCCCGGGGGGAGAAGAGACCCAGTACTTC.

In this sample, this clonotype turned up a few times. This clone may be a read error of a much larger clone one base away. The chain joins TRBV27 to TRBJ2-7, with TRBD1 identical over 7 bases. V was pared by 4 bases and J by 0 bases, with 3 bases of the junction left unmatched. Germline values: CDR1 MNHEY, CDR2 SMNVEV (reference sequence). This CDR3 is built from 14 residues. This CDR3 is CASSWDSSSYEQYF. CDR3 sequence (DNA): TGTGCCAGCAGTTGGGACAGCAGCTCCTACGAGCAGTACTTC.

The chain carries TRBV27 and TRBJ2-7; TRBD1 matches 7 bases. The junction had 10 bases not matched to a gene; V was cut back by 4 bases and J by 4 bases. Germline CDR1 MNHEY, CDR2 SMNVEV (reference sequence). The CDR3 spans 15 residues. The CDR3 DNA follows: TGTGCCAGCAGTTGGGGGACAGCGCAAGATTACGAGCAGTACTTC. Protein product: CASSWGTAQDYEQYF.

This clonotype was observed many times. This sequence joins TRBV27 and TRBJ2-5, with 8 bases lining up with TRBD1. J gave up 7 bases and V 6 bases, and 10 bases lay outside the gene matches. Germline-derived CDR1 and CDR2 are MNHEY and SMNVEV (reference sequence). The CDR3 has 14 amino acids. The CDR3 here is CASRTGATQSTQYF. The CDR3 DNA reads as TGTGCCAGCAGGACAGGGGCCACGCAGTCGACCCAGTACTTC.

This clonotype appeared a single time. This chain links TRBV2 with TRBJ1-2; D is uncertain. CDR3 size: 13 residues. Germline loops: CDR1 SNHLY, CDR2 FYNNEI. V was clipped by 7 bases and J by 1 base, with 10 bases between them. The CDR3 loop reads CASTQNLNYGYTF. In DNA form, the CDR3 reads TGTGCCAGCACGCAGAACCTTAACTATGGCTACACCTTC.

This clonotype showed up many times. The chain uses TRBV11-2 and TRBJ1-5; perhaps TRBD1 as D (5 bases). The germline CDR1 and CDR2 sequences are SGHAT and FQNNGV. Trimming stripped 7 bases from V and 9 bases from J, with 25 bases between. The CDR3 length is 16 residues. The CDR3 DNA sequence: TGTGCCAGCACCCTCGCAACGATGGACACCCGTTGGCCCCAGCATTTT. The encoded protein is CASTLATMDTRWPQHF.

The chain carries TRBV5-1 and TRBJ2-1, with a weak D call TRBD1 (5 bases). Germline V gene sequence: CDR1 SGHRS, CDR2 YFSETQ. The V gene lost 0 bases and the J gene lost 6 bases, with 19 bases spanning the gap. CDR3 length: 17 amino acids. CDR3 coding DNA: TGCGCCAGCAGCTTGGTGCAGGGTAACCTACAATCCAATGAGCAGTTCTTC. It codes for CASSLVQGNLQSNEQFF.

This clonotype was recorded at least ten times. CDR3 residues: CSVVSGNTGELFF. CDR3 sequence (DNA): TGCAGCGTCGTTAGCGGGAACACCGGGGAGCTGTTTTTT. The genes are TRBV29-1 and TRBJ2-2; possible D gene TRBD2, 6 bases. Germline assignment: CDR1 SQVTM and CDR2 ANQGSEA. With 6 bases removed from V and 1 base from J, the gap between germline ends came to 9 bases. The CDR3 covers 13 residues.

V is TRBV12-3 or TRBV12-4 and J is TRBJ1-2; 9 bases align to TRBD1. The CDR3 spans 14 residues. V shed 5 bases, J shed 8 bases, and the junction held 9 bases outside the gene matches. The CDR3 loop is CASSPGQGAGGYTF. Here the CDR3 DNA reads TGTGCCAGCAGTCCGGGACAGGGAGCTGGGGGCTACACCTTC.